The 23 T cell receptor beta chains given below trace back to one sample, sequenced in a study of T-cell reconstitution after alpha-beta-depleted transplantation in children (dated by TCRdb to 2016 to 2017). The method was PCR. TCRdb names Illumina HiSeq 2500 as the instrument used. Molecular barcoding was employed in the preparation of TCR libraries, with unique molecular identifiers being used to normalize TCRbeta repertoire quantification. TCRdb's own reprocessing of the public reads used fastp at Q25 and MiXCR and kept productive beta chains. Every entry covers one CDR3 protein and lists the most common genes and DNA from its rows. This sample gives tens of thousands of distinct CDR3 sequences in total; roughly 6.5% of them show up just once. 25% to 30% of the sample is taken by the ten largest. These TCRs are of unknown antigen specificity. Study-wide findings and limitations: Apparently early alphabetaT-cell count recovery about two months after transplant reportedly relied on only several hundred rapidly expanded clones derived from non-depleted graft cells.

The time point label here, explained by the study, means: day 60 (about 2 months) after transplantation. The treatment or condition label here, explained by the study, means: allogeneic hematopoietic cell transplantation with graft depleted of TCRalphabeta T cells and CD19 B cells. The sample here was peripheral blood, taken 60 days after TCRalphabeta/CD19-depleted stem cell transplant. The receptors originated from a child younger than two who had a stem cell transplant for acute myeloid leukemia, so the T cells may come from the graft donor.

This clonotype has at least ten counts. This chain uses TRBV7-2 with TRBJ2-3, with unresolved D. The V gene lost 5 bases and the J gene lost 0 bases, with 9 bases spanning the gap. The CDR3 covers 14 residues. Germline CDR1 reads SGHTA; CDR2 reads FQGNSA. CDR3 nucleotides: TGTGCCAGCAGCCTCCCGACTAGCACAGATACGCAGTATTTT. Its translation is CASSLPTSTDTQYF.

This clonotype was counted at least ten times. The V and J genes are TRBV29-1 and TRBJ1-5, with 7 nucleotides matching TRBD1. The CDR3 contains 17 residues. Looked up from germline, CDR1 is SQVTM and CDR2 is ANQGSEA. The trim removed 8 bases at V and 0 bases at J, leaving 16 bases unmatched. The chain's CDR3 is CSMRTGANQYSNQPQHF. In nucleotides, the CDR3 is TGCAGCATGCGGACAGGAGCCAACCAATATAGCAATCAGCCCCAGCATTTT.

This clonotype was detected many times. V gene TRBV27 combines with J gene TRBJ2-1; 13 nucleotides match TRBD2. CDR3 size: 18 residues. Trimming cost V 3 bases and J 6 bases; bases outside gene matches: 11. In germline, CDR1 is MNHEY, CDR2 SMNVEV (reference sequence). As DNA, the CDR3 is TGTGCCAGCAGTTTGGGGACTAGCGGGACTCGACTATTCAATGAGCAGTTCTTC. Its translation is CASSLGTSGTRLFNEQFF.

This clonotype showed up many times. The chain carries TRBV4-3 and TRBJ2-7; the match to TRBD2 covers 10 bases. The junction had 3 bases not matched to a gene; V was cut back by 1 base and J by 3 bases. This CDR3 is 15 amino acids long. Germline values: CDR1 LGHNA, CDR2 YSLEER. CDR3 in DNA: TGCGCCAGCAGCCAAGGCCTAGCGGGGGACTACGAGCAGTACTTC. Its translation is CASSQGLAGDYEQYF.

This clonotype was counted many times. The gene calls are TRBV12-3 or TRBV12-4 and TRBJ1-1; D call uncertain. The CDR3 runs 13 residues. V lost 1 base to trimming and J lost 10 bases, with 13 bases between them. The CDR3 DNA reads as TGTGCCAGCAGTTTAGGGAACCAGGAGAGAGCTTTCTTT. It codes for CASSLGNQERAFF.

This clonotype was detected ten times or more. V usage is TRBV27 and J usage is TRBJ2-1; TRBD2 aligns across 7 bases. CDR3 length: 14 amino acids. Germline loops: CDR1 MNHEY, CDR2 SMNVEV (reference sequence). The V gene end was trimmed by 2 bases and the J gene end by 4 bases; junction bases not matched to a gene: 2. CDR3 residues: CASSLTGLYNEQFF. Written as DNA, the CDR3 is TGTGCCAGCAGTTTAACGGGACTATACAATGAGCAGTTCTTC.

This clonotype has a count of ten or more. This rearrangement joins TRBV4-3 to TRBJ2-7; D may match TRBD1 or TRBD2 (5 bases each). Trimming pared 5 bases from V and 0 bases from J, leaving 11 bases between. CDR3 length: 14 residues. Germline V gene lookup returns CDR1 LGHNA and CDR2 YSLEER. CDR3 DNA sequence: TGCGCCAGCAGCTGGGGACGGAGCTCCTACGAGCAGTACTTC. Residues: CASSWGRSSYEQYF.

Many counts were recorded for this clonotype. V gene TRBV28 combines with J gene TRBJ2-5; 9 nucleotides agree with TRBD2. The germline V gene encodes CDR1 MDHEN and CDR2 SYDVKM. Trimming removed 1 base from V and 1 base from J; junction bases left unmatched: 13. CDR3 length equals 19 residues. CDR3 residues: CASSLSLGVAGALQETQYF. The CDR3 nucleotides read TGTGCCAGCAGTTTATCCCTTGGGGTAGCGGGGGCCCTCCAAGAGACCCAGTACTTC.

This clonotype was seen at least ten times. The CDR3 DNA sequence: TGCAGCGTTGATGCGTCAGAAAAACTGTTTTTT. Amino acid sequence: CSVDASEKLFF. V usage is TRBV29-1 and J usage is TRBJ1-4; D remains ambiguous. Germline assignment: CDR1 SQVTM and CDR2 ANQGSEA. The V end was cut by 3 bases, the J end by 8 bases, with 7 bases between. The CDR3 has 11 amino acids.

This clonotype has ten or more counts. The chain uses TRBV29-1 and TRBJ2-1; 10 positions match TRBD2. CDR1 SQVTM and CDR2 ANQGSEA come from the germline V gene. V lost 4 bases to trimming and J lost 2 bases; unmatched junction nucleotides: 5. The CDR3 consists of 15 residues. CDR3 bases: TGCAGCGTTGCCGGGACTAGCGTCCCCTACAATGAGCAGTTCTTC. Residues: CSVAGTSVPYNEQFF.

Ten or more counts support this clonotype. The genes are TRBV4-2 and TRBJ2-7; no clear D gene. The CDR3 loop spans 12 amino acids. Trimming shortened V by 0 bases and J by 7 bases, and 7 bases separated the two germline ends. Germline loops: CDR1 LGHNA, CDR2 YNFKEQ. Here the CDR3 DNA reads TGTGCCAGCAGCCAAGATACCGGGGAGCAGTACTTC. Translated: CASSQDTGEQYF.

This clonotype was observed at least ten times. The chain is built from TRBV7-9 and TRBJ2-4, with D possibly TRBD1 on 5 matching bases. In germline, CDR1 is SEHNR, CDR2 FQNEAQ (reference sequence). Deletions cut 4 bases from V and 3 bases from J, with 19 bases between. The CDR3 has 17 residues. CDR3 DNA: TGTGCCAGCAGCTCCAGGGAAAAGGACAAGGGCAAAAACATTCAGTACTTC. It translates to CASSSREKDKGKNIQYF.

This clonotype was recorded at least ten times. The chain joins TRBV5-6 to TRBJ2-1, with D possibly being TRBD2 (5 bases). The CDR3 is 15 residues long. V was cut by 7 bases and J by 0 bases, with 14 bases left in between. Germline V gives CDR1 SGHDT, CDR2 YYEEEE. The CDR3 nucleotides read TGTGCCAGCCGACTGGACTGGAGCTCCTACAATGAGCAGTTCTTC. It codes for CASRLDWSSYNEQFF.

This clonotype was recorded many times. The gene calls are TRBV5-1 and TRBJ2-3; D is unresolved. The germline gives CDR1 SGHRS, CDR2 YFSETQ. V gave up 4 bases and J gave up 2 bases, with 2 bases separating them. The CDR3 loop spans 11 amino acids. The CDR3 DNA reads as TGCGCCAGCAGCCTCACAGATACGCAGTATTTT. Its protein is CASSLTDTQYF.

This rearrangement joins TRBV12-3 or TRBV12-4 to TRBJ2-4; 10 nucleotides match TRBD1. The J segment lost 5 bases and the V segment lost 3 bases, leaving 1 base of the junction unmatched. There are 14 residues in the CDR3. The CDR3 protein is CASSLDRGENIQYF. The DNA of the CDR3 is TGTGCCAGCAGTTTGGACAGGGGGGAAAACATTCAGTACTTC.

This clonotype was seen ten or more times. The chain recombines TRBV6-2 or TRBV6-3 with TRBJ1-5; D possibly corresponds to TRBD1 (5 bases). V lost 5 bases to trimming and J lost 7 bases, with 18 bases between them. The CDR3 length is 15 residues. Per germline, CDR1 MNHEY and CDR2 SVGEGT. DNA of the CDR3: TGTGCCAGCAGTGTCGATCAGGGTCTCGGACAGCCCCAGCATTTT. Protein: CASSVDQGLGQPQHF.

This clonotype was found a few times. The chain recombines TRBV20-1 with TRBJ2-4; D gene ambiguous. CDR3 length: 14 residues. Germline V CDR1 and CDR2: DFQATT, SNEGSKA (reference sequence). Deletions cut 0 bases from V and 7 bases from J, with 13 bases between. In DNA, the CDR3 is TGCAGTGCTAGAGATCTCCTACGTCTCAACATTCAGTACTTC. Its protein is CSARDLLRLNIQYF.

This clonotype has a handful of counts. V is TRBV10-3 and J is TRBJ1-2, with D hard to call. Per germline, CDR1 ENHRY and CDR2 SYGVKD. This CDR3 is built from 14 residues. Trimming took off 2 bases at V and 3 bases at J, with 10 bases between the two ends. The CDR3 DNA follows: TGTGCCATCAGTGAGCCGCAGAAAGACTATGGCTACACCTTC. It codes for CAISEPQKDYGYTF.

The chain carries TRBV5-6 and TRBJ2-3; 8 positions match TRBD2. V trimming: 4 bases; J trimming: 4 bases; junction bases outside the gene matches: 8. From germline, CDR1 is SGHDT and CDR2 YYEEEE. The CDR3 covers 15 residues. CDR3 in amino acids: CASSAMSGRPDTQYF. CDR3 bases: TGTGCCAGCAGCGCCATGAGCGGGAGACCAGATACGCAGTATTTT.

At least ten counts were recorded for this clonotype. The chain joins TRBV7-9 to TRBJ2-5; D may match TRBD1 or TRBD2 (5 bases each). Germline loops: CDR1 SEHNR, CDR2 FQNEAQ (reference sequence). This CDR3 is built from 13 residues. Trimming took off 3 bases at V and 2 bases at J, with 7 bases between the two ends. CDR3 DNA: TGTGCCAGCAGCTTCTGGGGGCAAGAGACCCAGTACTTC. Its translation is CASSFWGQETQYF.

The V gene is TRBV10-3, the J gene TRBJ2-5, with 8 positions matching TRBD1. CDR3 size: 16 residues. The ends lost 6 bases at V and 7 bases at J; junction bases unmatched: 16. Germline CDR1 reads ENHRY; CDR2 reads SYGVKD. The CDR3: CAIRTDRDRNRGTQYF. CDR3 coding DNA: TGTGCCATCAGGACCGACCGGGACAGGAATAGGGGGACCCAGTACTTC.

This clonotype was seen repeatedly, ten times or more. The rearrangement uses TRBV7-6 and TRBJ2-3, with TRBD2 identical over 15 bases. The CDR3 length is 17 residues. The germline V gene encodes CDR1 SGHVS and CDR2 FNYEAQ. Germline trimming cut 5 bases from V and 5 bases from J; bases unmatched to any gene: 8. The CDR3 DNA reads TGTGCCAGCAGCGTTACTTTGGGACTAGCGGGAGGAGATACGCAGTATTTT. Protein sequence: CASSVTLGLAGGDTQYF.

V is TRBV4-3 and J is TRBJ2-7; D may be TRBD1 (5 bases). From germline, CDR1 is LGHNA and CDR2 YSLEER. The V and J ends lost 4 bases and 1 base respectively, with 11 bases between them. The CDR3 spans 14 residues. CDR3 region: CASSPREGSYEQYF. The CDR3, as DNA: TGCGCCAGCAGCCCCAGGGAAGGGTCCTACGAGCAGTACTTC.